The entry below describes one T cell receptor beta chain. These data belong to a study of T cells in narcolepsy. Profiling relied on immunoSEQ multiplex PCR, and the TCRdb table lists in-frame clones only, not all of them. The sample consists of tens of thousands of clones, approximately 90% of them appearing once. Trimming shortened V by 5 bases and J by 2 bases, and 12 bases separated the two germline ends. The CDR3 has 14 amino acids. The germline gives CDR1 LNHDA, CDR2 SQIVND (reference sequence). The source is a human donor with narcolepsy. The genes are TRBV19 and TRBJ1-1, with a tentative D call TRBD1 (5 bases). Material: CD45RA- memory CD4+ T cells from PBMCs. The CDR3 DNA is TGTGCCAGTAGTGTAGGAGGGGTCAACACTGAAGCTTTCTTT. It specifies CASSVGGVNTEAFF.